Detailed here is one TCR beta chain. Its target is not known. This entry comes from a study of T-cell reconstitution after alpha-beta-depleted transplantation in children. Broader study findings: T-cell counts and diversity at one year following transplant were attributed mainly to newly produced T cells. Certain patients had high TCRbeta diversity at day 60, and it came from recipient T cells and thymic progenitors that survived. Expanded clones from the graft, numbering several hundred, reportedly supplied alpha-beta T cells about two months after transplant.

As it was prepared, the TCRbeta library received unique molecular identifiers. TCRdb ran MiXCR on the PCR reads and lists one entry per CDR3 protein. Among about 300,000 distinct CDR3 sequences, 10% were seen once, and the ten largest hold just under 7.5%. Per the germline V gene, CDR1 is SEHNR and CDR2 is FQNEAQ (reference sequence). This CDR3 comprises 16 residues. V lost 3 bases, J lost 8 bases, and 11 bases stayed unmatched. V and J are TRBV7-9 and TRBJ2-1; 9 nucleotides line up with TRBD2. The material sequenced was PBMCs, taken before TCRalphabeta/CD19-depleted stem cell transplant. The clonotype was recovered from a boy under three years old with acute myeloid leukemia, due to receive a stem cell transplant. The CDR3 loop is CASSFSPGLAGDEQFF. For the CDR3, the DNA is TGTGCCAGCAGCTTCTCCCCGGGACTAGCAGGGGATGAGCAGTTCTTC.